This T cell receptor beta chain comes out of a study of shared clonotypes between healthy human individuals (dated by TCRdb to about 2020). A note on the overall study: Three men and two women, aged 18 to 49 years, made up the cohort. Different laboratories and diverse techniques were used to prepare libraries and sequence TCR repertoires, to increase sequencing depth and limit assay-specific biases. Per donor, three plates each were used for CD4 naive and CD4 memory, two for CD8 naive, and one for CD8 memory. Each donor's leukapheresis produced roughly between about 0.9 and 9.5 billion PBMCs. To estimate repertoire size and how much clonotypes are shared between individuals, the study performed deep sequencing of blood TCR repertoires from a few healthy adults. General study outcomes and caveats: Incomplete sequencing was indicated by rarefaction of sorted-subset datasets, despite the large sequencing depth. Sharing across four donors was observed for approximately 5% of naive CD4, less than 4% of naive CD8, 2% to 2.5% of memory CD4, and roughly 0.43% of memory CD8 clonotypes. Naive subsets generally had larger estimated clonotype richness than memory subsets. Sampling was restricted to blood, and TCR repertoires in tissue are likely to differ from TCR repertoires in blood. Pairwise subsampling led to the expectation that sequencing depth would affect the degree of clonotype sharing among donors. Because the study included a small number of donors, the genetic and exposure-history diversity represented was limited. Compared with non-shared clonotypes, clonotypes shared by all four sorted-subset donors had higher generation probabilities.

Using the deep immunoSEQ assay, multiplex PCR amplified TCR CDR3 regions from genomic DNA. Extracted genomic DNA from each cell subset was distributed evenly across all wells of several immunoSEQ 96-well plates, and each plate was treated as a replicate. For sorted subsets, each replicate PCR was loaded with about 0.2 ug genomic DNA, equivalent to some 27,000 T cell genomes. The purified libraries were quantified using a Qubit 3.0 fluorometer, sized with a Bioanalyzer 2100, and then quantified again using the KAPA Library Quantification kit. Every immunoSEQ 96-well plate was sequenced on a separate single-read 150-cycle Illumina NextSeq 550 flow cell. From the authors' description of their analysis: Because only junctional sequences without quality scores were contained in the immunoSEQ output, filtering matching that applied to full-length reads could not be performed. To assign V/J genes and CDR3, sequences were annotated against IMGT germline references using PyIR, a Python wrapper for IgBLAST v1.9. Reads were filtered out if the reads had weak V/J assignments (E-value above 1e-6), no CDR3, stop codons, out-of-frame junctions, or ambiguous translated residues. A V3J clonotype was defined by an identical inferred V gene, J gene, and CDR3 amino acid sequence. Percentage overlap between repertoires was calculated by dividing the number of shared unique clonotypes by the size of the smaller repertoire. Richness of each repertoire was evaluated using RTK rarefaction, the Chao1 estimator, and Recon v2.1 estimates of unobserved clonotypes. Generation probabilities were computed with OLGA for all TCRbeta clonotypes obtained by the gDNA method from several donors. TCRdb provides this immuneACCESS table in a form limited to in-frame rearrangements. Some clones are lacking; in checked studies, under half of them reflect an unresolved V gene, and why the rest are absent is not known. For V, J and clone size, that table is used; D and trimming come from the DNA. The sample table contains fewer than 2.5 million clones; only one count was recorded for under 95% of them. Clones ranked in the top ten supply about 0.38% of the sample.

For CDR1 and CDR2, the germline V gene lists MGHDK and SYGVNS. Reading from cysteine to phenylalanine, the CDR3 counts 14 amino acids. This entry keeps only the CDR3 DNA: 42 bases, framed from base 1. V loses 7 bases, J loses 1 base, and the germline ends lie 13 bases apart. This clone was seen more than once but under ten times. Its antigen target is currently unknown. No base-level quality is on record; no much larger clone is a single base apart. The donors were healthy, HIV-negative adults who had no recently reported acute infections or vaccinations. Every donor was a Caucasian adult living in Nashville, Tennessee, USA. CD4+ T cells were enriched by magnetic negative selection, after which naive cells were positively selected on CD45RA and the negative fraction was taken as the memory subset. Blood was obtained by leukapheresis, after which PBMCs were separated by Ficoll-Histopaque density gradient centrifugation and cryopreserved in liquid nitrogen vapor phase. Purity and quantity of every magnetically sorted T cell population were checked by analytical flow cytometry. From each sorted fraction, genomic DNA was isolated and quantified by UV absorbance on a Nanodrop 2000c.

The clonotype was recovered from a man between 18 and 29 years old in good health. Some clones in this sample may be carry-over from other donors' samples. The sequence links TRBV25-1 to TRBJ1-1; TRBD1 could be the D gene, as 5 bases match. Source material: naive CD4+ T cells from PBMCs. Interpreted using the paper, the cell subset or site label stands for: CD45RA+ positively selected. The DNA sequence reads TGTGCCAGCACTAGGGGACTGGAGAACACTGAAGCTTTCTTT. This encodes CASTRGLENTEAFF.